This TCR beta chain was obtained from a study of shared clonotypes between healthy human individuals. The CDR3 runs 15 residues. V was shortened by 3 bases and J by 2 bases, with 12 bases between the two germline ends. The germline V gene encodes CDR1 SGHTA and CDR2 FQGTGA. Sequencing used immunoSEQ multiplex PCR; TCRdb keeps in-frame clones, though not all of them. The table lists about 460,000 clones, over 60% of them singletons. Donors were healthy HIV-negative adults without recently reported acute infections or vaccinations. Specimen: PBMCs. This chain links TRBV7-3 with TRBJ2-3; TRBD2 is a possible D gene (6 bases). This TCR was recovered from a woman aged 40 to 50 in good health. Some clones in this sample may be carry-over from other donors' samples. The CDR3 coding sequence is TGTGCCAGCAGCTTTGGGGCGGGGACCACAGATACGCAGTATTTT. Its translation is CASSFGAGTTDTQYF.